This entry is about one TCR beta chain. Its cognate antigen is unknown. These data originate in a study of cytomegalovirus exposure and HLA in healthy donors. Looking at the study overall: The roughly 110 validation repertoires were produced on the same platform as the 550 to 700 repertoires of the first cohort. This was reported in a later analysis.

The CDR3 loop spans 14 amino acids. Germline V gene data show CDR1 as SGHDN and CDR2 as FVKESK. J gave up 5 bases and V 4 bases, and 5 bases lay outside the gene matches. Overall study findings and caveats: Subsequent analysis revealed that first-cohort TCR clusters tended to co-occur in the roughly 120 validation repertoires.

Sequenced by immunoSEQ multiplex PCR; TCRdb stores in-frame clones only, minus some. The table has about 90,000 clones, more than 70% seen once. The TCR originated in a woman younger than 30 in good health and CMV-seropositive. J is TRBJ1-1 and V is TRBV14, with 9 bases that match TRBD1. Specimen: PBMCs. The CDR3 sequence: CASSPGTGWTEAFF. CDR3 coding DNA: TGTGCCAGCAGCCCAGGGACAGGGTGGACTGAAGCTTTCTTT.